The sequence of this T cell receptor (beta chain) was determined in a study of OX40 agonist ivuxolimab in advanced cancers. Regarding the study in general: Ivuxolimab was a fully human IgG2 agonistic monoclonal antibody targeting the costimulatory receptor OX40 (CD134). Intravenous ivuxolimab was administered to patients every 2 weeks at six dose levels: 0.01, 0.1, 0.3, 1.5, 3 and 10 mg/kg. Of the approximately 50 patients in dose escalation, 19 had hepatocellular carcinoma, about 15 had melanoma, 9 had renal cell carcinoma and 9 had head and neck cancer. The dose-escalation cohort was around 83% male with a mean age of around 62 years, ranging from roughly 23 to 90. Prior anti-PD-1, anti-PD-L1 or anti-CTLA-4 therapy was permitted, and checkpoint inhibitors had been received by less than 45% of dose-escalation patients. Three dose-escalation patients achieved partial responses, one with hepatocellular carcinoma and two with cutaneous melanoma. Peripheral TCRbeta sequencing was intended to test whether TCR sequence diversity was altered and clonal T-cell expansion was caused by ivuxolimab. The paper covers the monotherapy dose-escalation part of the phase I ivuxolimab trial, which included N ≈ 54 patients. Here is what the overall study found, with its caveats: Low levels of normalized T-cell clonal expansion were also seen in some nonresponding patients. On average, CD8+ T cells showed more expanded clones than CD4+ T cells after ivuxolimab. At doses of 0.1 to 3.0 mg/kg, clonal expansion of both CD4+ and CD8+ blood T cells was observed from baseline to week 6. Partial responders in the 0.1-3.0 mg/kg groups had among the lowest normalized peripheral clonal expansion, especially among CD8+ T cells. The antigen specificity of the clonally expanded peripheral T cells was not determined.

The trial excluded patients who had a history of autoimmune disease or were on systemic immunosuppression. In every dose cohort, peripheral blood was drawn for TCR sequencing at baseline, cycle 4 day 1, and cycle 7 day 1. Samples came from an open-label, multicenter, first-in-human phase I dose-escalation trial of ivuxolimab. Adults with locally advanced or metastatic head and neck squamous cell, hepatocellular, melanoma or renal cell carcinoma were enrolled in the trial. Before TCR sequencing, CD4+ and CD8+ T cells were separately sorted from peripheral blood. The CDR3 measures 17 amino acids from cysteine to phenylalanine. The entry retains the CDR3 DNA only, 51 bases that are in frame from base 1. A distance of 18 bases separates the germline ends of V and J, which lose 6 bases and 0 bases respectively. For CDR1 and CDR2, the germline V gene lists MDHEN and SYDVKM. To sequence the TCRbeta CDR3 region, genomic DNA was isolated from the sorted cells. The immunoSEQ Assay was used for sequencing of TCRbeta CDR3 regions. TCRdb holds this immuneACCESS table with in-frame rearrangements only. Some clones are missing; in checked studies, unresolved V genes explain under half, and the rest has no known cause. The sample yields 70,000 to 100,000 clones; around 80% were counted once. Around 1.1% of the sample belongs to the ten largest clones.

Details on this clone: The antigen it binds to is not known. Base qualities are not recorded, but no much larger clone differs from it by a single base.

The TCR originated in an adult with an advanced solid tumor such as melanoma, head and neck, liver or kidney cancer. The input for sequencing was CD4+ or CD8+ T cells sorted from blood, taken in a trial of the OX40 agonist ivuxolimab. The sequence is built from TRBV28 and TRBJ1-5; 6 matching bases give a weak D call of TRBD1. The CDR3 region: CASSPPNRVRSNQPQHF. The DNA is as follows: TGTGCCAGCAGCCCCCCCAACAGGGTTCGTAGCAATCAGCCCCAGCATTTT.